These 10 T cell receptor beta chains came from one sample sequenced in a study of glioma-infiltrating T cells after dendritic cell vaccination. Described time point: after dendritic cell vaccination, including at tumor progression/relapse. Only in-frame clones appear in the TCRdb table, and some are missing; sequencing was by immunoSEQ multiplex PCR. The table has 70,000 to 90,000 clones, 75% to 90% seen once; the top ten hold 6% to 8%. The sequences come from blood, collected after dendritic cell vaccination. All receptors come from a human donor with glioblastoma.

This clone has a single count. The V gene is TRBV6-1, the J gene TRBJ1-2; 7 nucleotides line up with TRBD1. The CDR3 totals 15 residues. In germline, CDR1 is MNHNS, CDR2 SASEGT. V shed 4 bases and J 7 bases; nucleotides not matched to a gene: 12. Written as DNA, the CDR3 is TGTGCCAGCAGTGGAGGGGGACAAGGGGGCCGTGGCTACACCTTC. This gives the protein CASSGGGQGGRGYTF.

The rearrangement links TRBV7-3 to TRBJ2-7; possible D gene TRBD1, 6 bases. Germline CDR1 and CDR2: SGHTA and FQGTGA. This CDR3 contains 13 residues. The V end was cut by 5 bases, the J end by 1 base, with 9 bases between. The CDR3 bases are TGTGCCAGCAGCAAAGGACAGTCCTACGAGCAGTACTTC. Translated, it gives CASSKGQSYEQYF.

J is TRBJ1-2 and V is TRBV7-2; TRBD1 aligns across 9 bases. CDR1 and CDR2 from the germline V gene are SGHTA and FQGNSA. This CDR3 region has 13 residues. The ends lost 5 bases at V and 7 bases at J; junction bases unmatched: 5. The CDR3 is CASSPGTGPGYTF. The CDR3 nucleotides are TGTGCCAGCAGCCCAGGGACAGGGCCTGGCTACACCTTC.

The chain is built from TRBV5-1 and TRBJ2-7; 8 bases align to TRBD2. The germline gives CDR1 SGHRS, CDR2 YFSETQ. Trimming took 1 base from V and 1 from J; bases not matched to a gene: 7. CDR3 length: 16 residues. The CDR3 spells CASSLIGGGPSYEQYF. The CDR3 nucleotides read TGCGCCAGCAGCTTGATAGGCGGGGGGCCTTCCTACGAGCAGTACTTC.

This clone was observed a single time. The CDR3 coding sequence is TGTGCCAGCAGTTCCGGGACAGGGGGCTGGGATACGCAGTATTTT. This sequence encodes CASSSGTGGWDTQYF. V and J are TRBV6-1 and TRBJ2-3; 12 bases align to TRBD1. The CDR3 is 15 residues long. CDR1 MNHNS and CDR2 SASEGT come from the germline V gene. The V segment lost 5 bases and the J segment 6 bases; nucleotides outside the gene matches: 6.

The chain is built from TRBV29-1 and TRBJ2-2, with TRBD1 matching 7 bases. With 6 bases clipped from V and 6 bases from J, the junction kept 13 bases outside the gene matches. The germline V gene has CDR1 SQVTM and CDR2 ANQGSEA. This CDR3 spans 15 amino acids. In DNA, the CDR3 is TGCAGCGTGATAGTCTGGGCAGGGGGATCCGGGGAGCTGTTTTTT. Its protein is CSVIVWAGGSGELFF.

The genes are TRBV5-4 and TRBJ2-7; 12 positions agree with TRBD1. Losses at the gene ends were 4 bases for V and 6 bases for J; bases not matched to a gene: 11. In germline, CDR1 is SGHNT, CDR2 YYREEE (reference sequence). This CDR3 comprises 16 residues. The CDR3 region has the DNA TGTGCCAGCAGCGATGGGAGGGGACAGGGGGCCCTCGAGCAGTACTTC. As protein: CASSDGRGQGALEQYF.

CDR3 nucleotides: TGTGCCAGCAGCTTAGTGGGGACTAGGTGGGAGCAGTACTTC. Protein sequence: CASSLVGTRWEQYF. The J gene is TRBJ2-7, the V gene TRBV7-2, with 8 bases lining up with TRBD2. This CDR3 has 14 amino acids. J gave up 7 bases and V 1 base, and 6 bases lay outside the gene matches. Germline CDR1 and CDR2: SGHTA and FQGNSA.

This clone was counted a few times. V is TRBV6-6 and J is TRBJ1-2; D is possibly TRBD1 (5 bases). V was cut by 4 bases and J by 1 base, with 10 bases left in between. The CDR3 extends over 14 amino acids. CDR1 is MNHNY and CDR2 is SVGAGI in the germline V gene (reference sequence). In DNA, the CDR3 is TGTGCCAGCAGTTCCCCGGGACTTAACTATGGCTACACCTTC. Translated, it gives CASSSPGLNYGYTF.

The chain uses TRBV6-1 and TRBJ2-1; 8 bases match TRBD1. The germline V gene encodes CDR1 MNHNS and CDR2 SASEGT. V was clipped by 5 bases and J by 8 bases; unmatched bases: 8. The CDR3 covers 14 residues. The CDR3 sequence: CASSSGGSRYEQFF. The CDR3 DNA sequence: TGTGCCAGCAGTTCAGGGGGCTCCCGCTATGAGCAGTTCTTC.